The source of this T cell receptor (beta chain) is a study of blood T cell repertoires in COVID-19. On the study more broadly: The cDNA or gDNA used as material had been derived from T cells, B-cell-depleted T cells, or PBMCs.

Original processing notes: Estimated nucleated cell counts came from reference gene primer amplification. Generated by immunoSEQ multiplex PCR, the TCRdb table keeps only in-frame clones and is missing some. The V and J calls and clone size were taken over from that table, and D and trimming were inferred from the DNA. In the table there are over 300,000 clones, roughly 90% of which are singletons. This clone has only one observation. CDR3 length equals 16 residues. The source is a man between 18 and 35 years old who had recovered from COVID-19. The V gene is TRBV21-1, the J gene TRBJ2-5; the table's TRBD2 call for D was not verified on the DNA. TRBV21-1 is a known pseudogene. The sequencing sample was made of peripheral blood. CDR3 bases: TGTGCCAGCAGCAAAGGGGAGGAAGAATGCAAAGAGACCCAGTACTTC. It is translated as CASSKGEEECKETQYF.